The sequence of this TCR beta chain was determined in a study of regulatory T cells in long-lasting Graves disease. Only a few counts were recorded for this clonotype. Its specificity is unknown. iRepertoire HTBI primers and Arm-PCR of CDR3 regions built TCR beta libraries. TCRdb re-called the multiplex PCR reads with MiXCR, one entry per CDR3 protein. The sample yields about 620,000 distinct CDR3 sequences, 15% to 20% seen once. Trimming took off 6 bases at V and 7 bases at J, with 31 bases between the two ends. The CDR3 spans 18 residues. CDR1 is LNHDA, CDR2 SQIVND, per germline (reference sequence). Documented time point: newly diagnosed GD, antithyroid drugs for less than 3 months. PBMCs provided the RNA from which the TCR library was made. Study outcomes and limitations: Favored gene segments in persistent disease were TRBV28, TRBJ1-2 and TRBJ2-5.

These data also featured in a second study, about T cells in Graves' hyperthyroidism and ophthalmopathy.

V and J are TRBV19 and TRBJ2-7, with D possibly being TRBD2 (5 bases). Here the sequenced sample was peripheral blood mononuclear cells (PBMCs), taken at new diagnosis, from a patient treated with antithyroid drugs. The receptor was isolated from a woman in her thirties with Graves disease. The CDR3 sequence: CASSNKGSGGLGVGEQYF. CDR3 DNA: TGTGCCAGTAGCAATAAAGGGTCCGGCGGATTGGGAGTGGGGGAGCAGTACTTC.